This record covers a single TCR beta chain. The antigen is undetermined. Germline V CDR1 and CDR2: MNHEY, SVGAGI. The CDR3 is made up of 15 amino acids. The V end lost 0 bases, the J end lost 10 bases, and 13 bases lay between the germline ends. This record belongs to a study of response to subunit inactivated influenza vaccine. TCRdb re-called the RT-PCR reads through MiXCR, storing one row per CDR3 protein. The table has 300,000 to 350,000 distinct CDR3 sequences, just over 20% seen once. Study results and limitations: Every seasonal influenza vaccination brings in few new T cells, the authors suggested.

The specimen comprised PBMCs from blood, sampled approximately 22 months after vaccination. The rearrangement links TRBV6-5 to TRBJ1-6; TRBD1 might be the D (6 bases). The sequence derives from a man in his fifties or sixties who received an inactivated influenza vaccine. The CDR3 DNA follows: TGTGCCAGCAGTTACTCAGGGGAAACAGGGTCACCCCTCCACTTT. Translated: CASSYSGETGSPLHF.